Described below is a single TCR beta chain sequence and its context. Its target is unknown. The data are from a study of cytomegalovirus exposure and HLA in healthy donors. Study-wide context: From donors who were HLA-typed, an early data release held 80 million to 85 million unique TCRs.

Use of 60 Vbeta and 13 Jbeta primers characterized the PCR. Here immunoSEQ multiplex PCR was the method, and the copy in TCRdb shows in-frame clones only, minus some. The table has fewer than 200,000 clones, less than 85% seen once. The ends lost 4 bases at V and 0 bases at J; junction bases unmatched: 2. The germline V gene has CDR1 ENHRY and CDR2 SYGVKD. This CDR3 is built from 14 residues. Study-wide results and limits: Immune exposure data for these donors was limited to CMV serostatus. The study labeled more than 150 TCR beta chains cytomegalovirus-associated.

The chain employs TRBV10-3 and TRBJ2-7; 8 bases agree with TRBD1. This TCR was sampled from a male donor in good health and CMV-seronegative. The sample consisted of PBMCs. CDR3 region: CAISGDRTSYEQYF. In nucleotides, the CDR3 is TGTGCCATCAGTGGGGACAGGACCTCCTACGAGCAGTACTTC.